Below, one T cell receptor (beta chain) is given with its context. The antigen is undetermined. Germline V gene sequence: CDR1 MDHEN, CDR2 SYDVKM. This CDR3 spans 16 amino acids. J lost 4 bases, V lost 4 bases, and 7 bases had no gene match. The data originate from a study of T cell responses to AZD1222 COVID-19 vaccine. Study-wide results and limits: The CD4 TCRs associated with vaccination extended across spike and predominated at 160-218 and 743-854.

Assay: immunoSEQ multiplex PCR; the TCRdb copy retains only in-frame clones and omits some. The sample consists of roughly 180,000 clones, roughly nine tenths of them appearing once. The V and J genes are TRBV28 and TRBJ2-4; 10 bases align to TRBD2. Sequencing used peripheral blood, obtained 28 days after the second AZD1222 dose. This TCR was sampled from an adult who received the AZD1222 COVID-19 vaccine. CDR3: CASSSLGLAEKNIQYF. The CDR3 coding sequence is TGTGCCAGCAGTTCCCTCGGACTAGCGGAAAAAAACATTCAGTACTTC.